The entry below gives a single T cell receptor (beta chain) sequence along with its context. Its antigen remains unidentified. The entry originates in a study of OX40 agonist ivuxolimab in advanced cancers. Study-wide background: Patients were dosed intravenously with ivuxolimab at 0.01 to 10 mg/kg every 2 weeks. Of the patients, three showed partial responses, one with hepatocellular carcinoma and two with cutaneous melanoma. Whole-study results and caveats: The CD4+ and CD8+ T cells in the blood had expanded clonally by week 6 at 0.1 to 3.0 mg/kg.

V lost 3 bases and J lost 7, with 10 bases in between. Germline V gives CDR1 MNHEY, CDR2 SMNVEV (reference sequence). The CDR3 runs 13 residues. Produced via immunoSEQ multiplex PCR; TCRdb's table is partial and in-frame only. The repertoire holds tens of thousands of clones, with nearly 85% as singletons. This TCR was sampled from an adult with an advanced solid tumor such as melanoma, head and neck, liver or kidney cancer. This sequence joins TRBV27 and TRBJ1-5; D gene uncertain. This specimen consisted of CD4+ or CD8+ T cells sorted from blood, obtained in a trial of the OX40 agonist ivuxolimab. The CDR3, as DNA: TGTGCCAGCAGTTTTAGGGTAGACCAGCCCCAGCATTTT. Its protein is CASSFRVDQPQHF.